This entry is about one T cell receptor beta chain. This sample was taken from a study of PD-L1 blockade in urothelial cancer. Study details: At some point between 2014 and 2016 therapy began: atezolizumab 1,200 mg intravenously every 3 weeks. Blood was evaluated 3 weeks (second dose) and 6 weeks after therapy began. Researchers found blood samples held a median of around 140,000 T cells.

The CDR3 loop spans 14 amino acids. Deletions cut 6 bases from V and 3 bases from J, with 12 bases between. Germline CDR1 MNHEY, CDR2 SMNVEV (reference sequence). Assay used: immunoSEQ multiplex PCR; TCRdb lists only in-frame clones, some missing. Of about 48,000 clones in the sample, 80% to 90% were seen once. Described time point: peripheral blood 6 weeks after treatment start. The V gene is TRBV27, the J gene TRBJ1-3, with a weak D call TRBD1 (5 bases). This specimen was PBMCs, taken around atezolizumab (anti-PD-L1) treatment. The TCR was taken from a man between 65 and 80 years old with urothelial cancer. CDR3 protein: CASRRGTGGNTIYF. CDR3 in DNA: TGTGCCAGCAGAAGGGGAACGGGTGGAAACACCATATATTTT.